The T cell receptor (beta chain) described here comes from a study of T-cell memory formation after mild COVID-19. Study results and limitations: Proof of SARS-CoV-2 specificity was absent for the second-wave clones that crested on day 37. Contracting CD4+ clones were located mainly in CM and EM, and CD8+ clones in EMRA.

The table lists this clonotype with many counts. Its antigen is still unknown. Libraries for TCRalpha and TCRbeta carried sample barcodes and unique molecular identifiers via 5'RACE. TCRdb fed the 5' RACE reads into MiXCR, producing one record per CDR3 protein. This sample has fewer than 50,000 distinct CDR3 sequences, with 7.5% to 10% found just once. V trimming: 11 bases; J trimming: 3 bases; junction bases outside the gene matches: 9. This CDR3 comprises 14 residues. Germline values: CDR1 KGHDR, CDR2 SFDVKD. The specimen sequenced was PBMCs or a T cell subset sorted from them (not recorded which). This TCR was recovered from an adult woman who had mild COVID-19 (a few samples of this study predate the infection). Cell type and time point are not known. V is TRBV24-1 and J is TRBJ2-7; 10 nucleotides line up with TRBD2. As DNA, the CDR3 is TGTGCCATCCTCCCCGCTAGCGGGAGCTACGAGCAGTACTTC. Translating it yields CAILPASGSYEQYF.